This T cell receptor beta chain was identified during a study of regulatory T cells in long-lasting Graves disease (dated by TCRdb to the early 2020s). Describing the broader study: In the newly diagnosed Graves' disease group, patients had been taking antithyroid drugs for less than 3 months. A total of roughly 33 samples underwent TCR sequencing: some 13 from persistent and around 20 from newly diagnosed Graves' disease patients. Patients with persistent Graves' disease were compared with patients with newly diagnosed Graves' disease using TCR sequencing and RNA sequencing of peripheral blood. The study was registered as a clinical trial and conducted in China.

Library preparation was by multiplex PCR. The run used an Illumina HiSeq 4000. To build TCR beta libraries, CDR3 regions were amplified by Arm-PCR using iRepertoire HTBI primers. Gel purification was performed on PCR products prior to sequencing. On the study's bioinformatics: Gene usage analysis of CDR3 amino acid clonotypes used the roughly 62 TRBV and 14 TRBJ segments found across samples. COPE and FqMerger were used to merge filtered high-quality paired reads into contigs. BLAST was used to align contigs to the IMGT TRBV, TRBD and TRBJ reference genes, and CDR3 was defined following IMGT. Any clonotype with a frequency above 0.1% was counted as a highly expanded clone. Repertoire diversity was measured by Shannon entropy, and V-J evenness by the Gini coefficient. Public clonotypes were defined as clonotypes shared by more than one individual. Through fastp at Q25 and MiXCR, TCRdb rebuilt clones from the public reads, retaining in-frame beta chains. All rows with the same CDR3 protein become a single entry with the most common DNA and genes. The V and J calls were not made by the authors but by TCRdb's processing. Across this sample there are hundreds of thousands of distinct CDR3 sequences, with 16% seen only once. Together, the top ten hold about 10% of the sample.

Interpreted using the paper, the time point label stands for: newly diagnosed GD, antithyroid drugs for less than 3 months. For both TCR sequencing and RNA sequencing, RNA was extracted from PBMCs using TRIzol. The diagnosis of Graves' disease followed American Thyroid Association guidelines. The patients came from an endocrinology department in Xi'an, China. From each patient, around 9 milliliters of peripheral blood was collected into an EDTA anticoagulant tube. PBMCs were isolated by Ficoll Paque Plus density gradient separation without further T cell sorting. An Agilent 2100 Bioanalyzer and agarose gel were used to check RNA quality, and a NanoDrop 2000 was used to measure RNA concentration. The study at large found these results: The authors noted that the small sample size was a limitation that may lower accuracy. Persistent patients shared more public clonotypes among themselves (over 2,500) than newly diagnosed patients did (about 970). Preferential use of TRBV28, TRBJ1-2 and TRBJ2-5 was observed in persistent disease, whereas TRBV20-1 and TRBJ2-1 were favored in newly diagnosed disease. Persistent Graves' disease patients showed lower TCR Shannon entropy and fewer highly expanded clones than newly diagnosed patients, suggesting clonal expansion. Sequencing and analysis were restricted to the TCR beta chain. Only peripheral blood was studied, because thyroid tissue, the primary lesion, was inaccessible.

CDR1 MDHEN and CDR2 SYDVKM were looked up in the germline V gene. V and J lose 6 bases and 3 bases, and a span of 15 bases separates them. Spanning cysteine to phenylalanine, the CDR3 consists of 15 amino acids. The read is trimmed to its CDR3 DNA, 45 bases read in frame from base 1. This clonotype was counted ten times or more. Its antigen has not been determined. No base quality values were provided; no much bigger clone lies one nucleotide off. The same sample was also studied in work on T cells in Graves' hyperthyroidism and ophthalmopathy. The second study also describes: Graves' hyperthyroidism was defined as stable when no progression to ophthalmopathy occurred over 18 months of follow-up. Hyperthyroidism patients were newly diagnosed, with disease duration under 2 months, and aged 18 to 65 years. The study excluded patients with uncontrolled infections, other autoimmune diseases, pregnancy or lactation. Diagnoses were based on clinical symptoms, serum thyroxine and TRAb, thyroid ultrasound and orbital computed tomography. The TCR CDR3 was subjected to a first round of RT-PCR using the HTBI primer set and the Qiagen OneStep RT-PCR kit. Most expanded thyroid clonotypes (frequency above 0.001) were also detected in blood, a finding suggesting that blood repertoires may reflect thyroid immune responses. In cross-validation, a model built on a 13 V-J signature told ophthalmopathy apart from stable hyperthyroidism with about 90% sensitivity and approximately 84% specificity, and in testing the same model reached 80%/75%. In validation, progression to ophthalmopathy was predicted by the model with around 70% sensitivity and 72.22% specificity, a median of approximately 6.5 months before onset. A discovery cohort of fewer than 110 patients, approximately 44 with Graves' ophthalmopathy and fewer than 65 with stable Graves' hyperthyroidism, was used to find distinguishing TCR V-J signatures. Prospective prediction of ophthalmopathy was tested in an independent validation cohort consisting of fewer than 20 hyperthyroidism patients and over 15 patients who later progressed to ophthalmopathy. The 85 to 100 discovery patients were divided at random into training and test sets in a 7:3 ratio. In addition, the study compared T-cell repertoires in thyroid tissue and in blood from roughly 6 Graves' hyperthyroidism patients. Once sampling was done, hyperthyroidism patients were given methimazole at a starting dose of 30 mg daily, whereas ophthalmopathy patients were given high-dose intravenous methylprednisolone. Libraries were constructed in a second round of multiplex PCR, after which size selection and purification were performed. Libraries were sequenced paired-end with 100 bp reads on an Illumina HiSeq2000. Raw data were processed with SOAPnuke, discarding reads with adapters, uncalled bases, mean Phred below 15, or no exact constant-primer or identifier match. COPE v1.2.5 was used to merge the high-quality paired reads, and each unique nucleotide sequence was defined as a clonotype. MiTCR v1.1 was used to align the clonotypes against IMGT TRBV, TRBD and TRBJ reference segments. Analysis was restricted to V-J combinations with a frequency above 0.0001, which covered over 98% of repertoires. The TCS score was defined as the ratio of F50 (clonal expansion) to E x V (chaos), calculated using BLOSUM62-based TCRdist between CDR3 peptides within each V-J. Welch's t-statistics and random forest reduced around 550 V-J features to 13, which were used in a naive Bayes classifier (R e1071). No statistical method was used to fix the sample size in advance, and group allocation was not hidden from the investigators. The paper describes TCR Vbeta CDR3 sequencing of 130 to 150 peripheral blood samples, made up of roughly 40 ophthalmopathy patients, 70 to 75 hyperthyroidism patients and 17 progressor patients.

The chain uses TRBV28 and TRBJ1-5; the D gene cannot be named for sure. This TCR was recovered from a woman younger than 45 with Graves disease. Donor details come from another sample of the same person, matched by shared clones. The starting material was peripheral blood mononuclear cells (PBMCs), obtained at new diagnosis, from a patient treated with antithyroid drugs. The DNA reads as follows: TGTGCCAGCAGCCAACCCTACAGTGCCAATCAGCCCCAGCATTTT. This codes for CASSQPYSANQPQHF.